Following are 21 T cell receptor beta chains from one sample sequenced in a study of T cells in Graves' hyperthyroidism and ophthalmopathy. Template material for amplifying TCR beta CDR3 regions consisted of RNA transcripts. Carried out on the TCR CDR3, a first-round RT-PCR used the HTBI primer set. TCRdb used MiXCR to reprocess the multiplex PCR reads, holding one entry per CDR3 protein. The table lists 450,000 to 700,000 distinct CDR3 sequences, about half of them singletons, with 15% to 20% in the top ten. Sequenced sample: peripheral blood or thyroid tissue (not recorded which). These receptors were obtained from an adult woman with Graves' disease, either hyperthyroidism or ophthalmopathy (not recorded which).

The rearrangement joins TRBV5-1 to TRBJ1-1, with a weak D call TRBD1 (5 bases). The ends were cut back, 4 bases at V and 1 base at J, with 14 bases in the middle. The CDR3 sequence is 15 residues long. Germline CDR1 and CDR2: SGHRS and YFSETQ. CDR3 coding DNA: TGCGCCAGCAGCCCGACCGGGGGGAGGAACACTGAAGCTTTCTTT. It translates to CASSPTGGRNTEAFF.

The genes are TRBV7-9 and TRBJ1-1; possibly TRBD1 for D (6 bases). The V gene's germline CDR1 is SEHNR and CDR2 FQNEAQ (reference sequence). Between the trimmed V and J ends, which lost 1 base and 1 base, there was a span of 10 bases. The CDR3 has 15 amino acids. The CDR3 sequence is CASSLGTVANTEAFF. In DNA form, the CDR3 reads TGTGCCAGCAGCTTAGGGACAGTGGCGAACACTGAAGCTTTCTTT.

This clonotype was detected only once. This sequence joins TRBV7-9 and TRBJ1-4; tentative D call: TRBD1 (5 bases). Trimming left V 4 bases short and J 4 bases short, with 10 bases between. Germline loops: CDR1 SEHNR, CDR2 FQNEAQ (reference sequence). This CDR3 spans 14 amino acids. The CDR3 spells CASSSGAYNEKLFF. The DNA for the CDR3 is TGTGCCAGCAGCTCCGGGGCCTATAATGAAAAACTGTTTTTT.

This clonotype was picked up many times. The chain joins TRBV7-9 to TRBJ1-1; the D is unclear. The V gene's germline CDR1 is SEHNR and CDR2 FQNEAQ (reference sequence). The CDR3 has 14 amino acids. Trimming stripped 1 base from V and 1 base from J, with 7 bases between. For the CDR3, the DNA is TGTGCCAGCAGCTTAGACAGCACGAACACTGAAGCTTTCTTT. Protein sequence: CASSLDSTNTEAFF.

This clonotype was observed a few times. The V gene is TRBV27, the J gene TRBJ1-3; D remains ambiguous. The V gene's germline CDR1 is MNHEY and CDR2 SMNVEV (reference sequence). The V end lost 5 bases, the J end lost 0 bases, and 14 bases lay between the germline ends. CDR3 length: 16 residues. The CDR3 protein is CASSPHTRSSGNTIYF. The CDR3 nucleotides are TGTGCCAGCAGTCCGCACACACGAAGCTCTGGAAACACCATATATTTT.

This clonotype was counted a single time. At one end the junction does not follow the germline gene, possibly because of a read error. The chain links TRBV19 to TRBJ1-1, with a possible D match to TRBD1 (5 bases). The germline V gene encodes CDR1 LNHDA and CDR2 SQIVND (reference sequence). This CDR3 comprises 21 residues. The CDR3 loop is CASSSGREYQGWAGPYTEPFF. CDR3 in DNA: TGTGCCAGTAGCTCGGGACGAGAATACCAGGGTTGGGCGGGTCCCTACACTGAACCTTTCTTT.

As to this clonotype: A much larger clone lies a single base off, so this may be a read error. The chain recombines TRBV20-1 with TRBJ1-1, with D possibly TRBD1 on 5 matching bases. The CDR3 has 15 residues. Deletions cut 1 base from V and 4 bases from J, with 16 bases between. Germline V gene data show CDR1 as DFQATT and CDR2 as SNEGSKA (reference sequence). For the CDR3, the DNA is TGCAGTGCTAGAGGGGGGGAAGGGAGTGTCACTGAAGCTTTCTTT. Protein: CSARGGEGSVTEAFF.

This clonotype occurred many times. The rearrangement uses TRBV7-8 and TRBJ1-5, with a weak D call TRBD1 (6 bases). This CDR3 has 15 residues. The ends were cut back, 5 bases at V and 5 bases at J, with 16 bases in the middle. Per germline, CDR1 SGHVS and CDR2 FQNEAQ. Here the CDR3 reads CASSVRGGKYQPQHF. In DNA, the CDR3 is TGTGCCAGCAGCGTACGGGGGGGCAAGTATCAGCCCCAGCATTTT.

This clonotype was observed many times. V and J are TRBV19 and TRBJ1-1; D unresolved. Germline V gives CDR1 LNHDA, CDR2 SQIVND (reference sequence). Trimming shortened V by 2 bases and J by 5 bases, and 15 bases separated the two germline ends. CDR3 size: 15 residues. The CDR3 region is CASSISFLPGTEAFF. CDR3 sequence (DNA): TGTGCCAGTAGTATAAGTTTCCTCCCGGGGACTGAAGCTTTCTTT.

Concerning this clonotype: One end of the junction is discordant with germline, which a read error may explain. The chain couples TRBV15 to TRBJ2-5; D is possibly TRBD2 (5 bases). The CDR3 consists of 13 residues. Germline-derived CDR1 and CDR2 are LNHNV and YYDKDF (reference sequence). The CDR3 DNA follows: TGTGCCACCAGCATCGAGACTATTGAGACTCAGTACTTC. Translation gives CATSIETIETQYF. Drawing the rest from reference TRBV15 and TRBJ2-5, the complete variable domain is DAMVIQNPRYQVTQFGKPVTLSCSQTLNHNVMYWYQQKSSQAPKLLFHYYDKDFNNEADTPDNFQSRRPNTSFCFLDIRSPGLGDTAMYLCATSIETIETQYFGPGTRLLVL.

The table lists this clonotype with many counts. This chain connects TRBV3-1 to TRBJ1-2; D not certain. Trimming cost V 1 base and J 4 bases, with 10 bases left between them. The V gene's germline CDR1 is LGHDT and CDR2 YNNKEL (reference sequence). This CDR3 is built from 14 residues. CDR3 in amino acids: CASSQGPNSYGYTF. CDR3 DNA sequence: TGTGCCAGCAGCCAAGGACCGAACAGCTATGGCTACACCTTC. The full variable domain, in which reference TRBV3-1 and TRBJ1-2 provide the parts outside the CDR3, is DTAVSQTPKYLVTQMGNDKSIKCEQNLGHDTMYWYKQDSKKFLKIMFSYNNKELIINETVPNRFSPKSPDKAHLNLHINSLELGDSAVYFCASSQGPNSYGYTFGSGTRLTVV.

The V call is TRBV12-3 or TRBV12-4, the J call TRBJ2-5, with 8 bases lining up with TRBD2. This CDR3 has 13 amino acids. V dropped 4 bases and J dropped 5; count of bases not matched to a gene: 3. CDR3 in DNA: TGTGCCAGCAGTTGGCCGGGAGGGGAGACCCAGTACTTC. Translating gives CASSWPGGETQYF.

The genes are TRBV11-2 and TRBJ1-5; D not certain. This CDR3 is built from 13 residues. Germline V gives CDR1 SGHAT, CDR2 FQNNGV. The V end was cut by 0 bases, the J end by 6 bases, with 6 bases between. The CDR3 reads CASSLDLVQPQHF. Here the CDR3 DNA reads TGTGCCAGCAGCTTAGATTTAGTTCAGCCCCAGCATTTT.

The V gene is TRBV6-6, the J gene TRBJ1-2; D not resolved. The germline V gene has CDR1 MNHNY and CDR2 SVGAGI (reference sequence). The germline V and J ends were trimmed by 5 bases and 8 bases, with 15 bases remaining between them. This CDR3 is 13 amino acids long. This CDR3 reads CASSRLAGRGYTF. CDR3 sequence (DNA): TGTGCCAGCAGTAGACTAGCGGGAAGGGGCTACACCTTC.

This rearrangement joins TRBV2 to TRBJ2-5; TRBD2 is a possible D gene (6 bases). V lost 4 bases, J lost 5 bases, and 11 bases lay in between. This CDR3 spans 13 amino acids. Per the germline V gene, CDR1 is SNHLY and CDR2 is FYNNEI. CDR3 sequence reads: CASSALGRETQYF. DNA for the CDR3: TGTGCCAGCAGTGCTCTGGGGAGGGAGACCCAGTACTTC.

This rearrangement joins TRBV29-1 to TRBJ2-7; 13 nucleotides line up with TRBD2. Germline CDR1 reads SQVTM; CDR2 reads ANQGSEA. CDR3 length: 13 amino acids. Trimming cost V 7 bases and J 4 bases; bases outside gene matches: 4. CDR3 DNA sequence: TGCAGCGCTGGGACTAGCGGGGCTTACGAGCAGTACTTC. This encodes CSAGTSGAYEQYF.

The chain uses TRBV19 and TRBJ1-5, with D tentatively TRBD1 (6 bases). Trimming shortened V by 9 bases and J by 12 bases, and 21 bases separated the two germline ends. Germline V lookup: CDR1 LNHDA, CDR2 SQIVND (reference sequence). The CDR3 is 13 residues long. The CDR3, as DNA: TGTGCCAGAAAAGGGACATTCGGACGGGGCCAGCATTTT. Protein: CARKGTFGRGQHF. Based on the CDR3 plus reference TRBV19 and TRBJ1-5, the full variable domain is DGGITQSPKYLFRKEGQNVTLSCEQNLNHDAMYWYRQDPGQGLRLIYYSQIVNDFQKGDIAEGYSVSREKKESFPLTVTSAQKNPTAFYLCARKGTFGRGQHFGDGTRLSIL.

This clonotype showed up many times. CDR3 bases: TGCAGTGCAAACCTCGCTGGGTCGTCCTACGAGCAGTACTTC. The encoded protein is CSANLAGSSYEQYF. This chain links TRBV20-1 with TRBJ2-7; D is undetermined. The CDR3 is 14 amino acids. Trimming stripped 6 bases from V and 1 base from J, with 16 bases between. Germline-derived CDR1 and CDR2 are DFQATT and SNEGSKA (reference sequence).

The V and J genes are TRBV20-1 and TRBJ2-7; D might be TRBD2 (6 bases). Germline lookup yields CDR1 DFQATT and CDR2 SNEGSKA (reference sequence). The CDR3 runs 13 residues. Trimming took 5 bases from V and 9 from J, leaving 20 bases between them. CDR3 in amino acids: CSALEGLPFGQYF. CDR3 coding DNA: TGCAGTGCTCTGGAGGGCCTTCCCTTTGGGCAGTACTTC.

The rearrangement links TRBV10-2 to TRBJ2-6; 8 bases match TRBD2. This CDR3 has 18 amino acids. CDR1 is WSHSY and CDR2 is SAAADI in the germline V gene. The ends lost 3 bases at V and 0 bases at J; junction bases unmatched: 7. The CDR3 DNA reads TGCGCCAGCAGTGATAGGCCTAGCGGGCTCTCTGGGGCCAACGTCCTGACTTTC. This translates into CASSDRPSGLSGANVLTF.

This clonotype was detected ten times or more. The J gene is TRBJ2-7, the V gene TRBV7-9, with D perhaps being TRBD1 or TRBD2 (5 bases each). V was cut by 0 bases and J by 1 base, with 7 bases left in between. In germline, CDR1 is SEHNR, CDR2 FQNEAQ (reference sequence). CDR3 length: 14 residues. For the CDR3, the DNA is TGTGCCAGCAGCTTAGCGGGGGAGTCCTACGAGCAGTACTTC. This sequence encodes CASSLAGESYEQYF.